Below, 30 T cell receptor beta chains from the same sample are listed, as sequenced in a study of blood T cells in healthy people across ages (dated by TCRdb to about 2015). The protocol used for the library was 5' RACE. Sequencing instrument: Illumina HiSeq 2500. A second PCR of roughly 6 to 11 cycles was run with a J-beta primer mix and a sample-barcoded 5' primer. The public reads were quality trimmed at Q25 with fastp and then assembled into clones with MiXCR by TCRdb, keeping productive beta chains. Rows matching on CDR3 protein sequence are summarized as one entry with the most common DNA and genes. The sample yields about a million distinct CDR3 sequences; approximately 50% were counted once. The top ten hold 20% to 25% of the sample. The sequencing input was blood. The receptors were gathered from a woman aged 55-75 years in good health.

There are a few counts of this clonotype. The chain couples TRBV29-1 to TRBJ2-1; TRBD1 matches at 9 bases. Unmatched junction bases numbered 14, after V lost 4 bases and J lost 13 bases. The CDR3 sequence is 14 residues long. In germline, CDR1 is SQVTM, CDR2 ANQGSEA. The CDR3 protein is CSVGLTGGSSYQFF. DNA for the CDR3: TGCAGCGTTGGATTGACAGGGGGGTCCTCGTACCAGTTCTTC.

The chain carries TRBV5-1 and TRBJ2-1, with D possibly being TRBD2 (6 bases). The CDR3 has 14 residues. The V end lost 4 bases, the J end lost 7 bases, and 15 bases lay between the germline ends. Germline CDR1 SGHRS, CDR2 YFSETQ. This CDR3 is CASSQSSVLNEQFF. CDR3 coding DNA: TGCGCCAGCAGCCAATCTAGCGTACTGAATGAGCAGTTCTTC.

J is TRBJ2-6 and V is TRBV3-1; D may be TRBD1 (6 bases). This CDR3 contains 18 residues. Germline V gene sequence: CDR1 LGHDT, CDR2 YNNKEL (reference sequence). V lost 0 bases, J lost 0 bases, and 12 bases lay in between. The CDR3 is CASSQEGTIGSGANVLTF. The CDR3 DNA reads TGTGCCAGCAGCCAAGAGGGGACAATCGGCTCTGGGGCCAACGTCCTGACTTTC. The full variable domain, completed using reference TRBV3-1 and TRBJ2-6, is DTAVSQTPKYLVTQMGNDKSIKCEQNLGHDTMYWYKQDSKKFLKIMFSYNNKELIINETVPNRFSPKSPDKAHLNLHINSLELGDSAVYFCASSQEGTIGSGANVLTFGAGSRLTVL.

V and J are TRBV20-1 and TRBJ2-1, with D perhaps TRBD1 or TRBD2 (5 bases each). Trimming stripped 5 bases from V and 5 bases from J, with 10 bases between. Germline-derived CDR1 and CDR2 are DFQATT and SNEGSKA (reference sequence). The CDR3 is 12 residues long. The CDR3 spells CSAAGRNNEQFF. The CDR3 DNA follows: TGCAGTGCTGCAGGGAGAAACAATGAGCAGTTCTTC.

CDR3 region: CASRRQGTSYEQYF. CDR3 in DNA: TGTGCCAGCAGAAGACAGGGGACCTCCTACGAGCAGTACTTC. The V gene is TRBV6-2 or TRBV6-3, the J gene TRBJ2-7; 8 nucleotides agree with TRBD1. CDR1 and CDR2 (germline): MNHEY, SVGEGT. Germline trimming cut 6 bases from V and 0 bases from J; bases unmatched to any gene: 4. CDR3 length equals 14 residues.

Of note for this clonotype: One end of the junction is discordant with germline, which a read error may explain. The rearrangement uses TRBV7-2 and TRBJ2-5; D gene unclear. This CDR3 comprises 12 residues. The V gene's germline CDR1 is SGHTA and CDR2 FQGNSA. CDR3 region: CAGSLLQKTQYF. CDR3 DNA sequence: TGTGCCGGCAGCTTGCTTCAGAAGACCCAGTACTTC.

This clonotype was observed a few times. The chain couples TRBV6-2 or TRBV6-3 to TRBJ2-7, with no clear D. The CDR3 sequence is 12 residues long. Germline CDR1 and CDR2: MNHEY and SVGEGT. V lost 7 bases, J lost 2 bases, and 9 bases lay in between. CDR3 sequence: CASKKATYEQYF. The CDR3, as DNA: TGTGCCAGCAAGAAAGCGACCTACGAGCAGTACTTC.

The chain carries TRBV18 and TRBJ2-7; maybe TRBD2 (6 bases). The CDR3 totals 12 residues. Trimming cost V 10 bases and J 3 bases, with 13 bases left between them. Germline loops: CDR1 KGHSH, CDR2 LQKENI. CDR3 sequence: CATSGVSYEQYF. The DNA of the CDR3 is TGTGCCACTTCGGGGGTTAGCTACGAGCAGTACTTC.

This clonotype has only one observation. Compared with germline, one end of the junction differs, possibly owing to a read error. This sequence joins TRBV6-5 and TRBJ1-5; no reliable D call. CDR3 length: 14 residues. Germline V CDR1 and CDR2: MNHEY, SVGAGI. The chain's CDR3 is CASSLASSNQPRHF. For the CDR3, the DNA is TGTGCCAGCAGCTTAGCATCTAGCAATCAGCCCCGGCATTTT.

The CDR3 region has the DNA TGCGCCAGCAGCTTGACAGCGGGGCCCTACAATGAGCAGTTCTTC. As protein: CASSLTAGPYNEQFF. This chain joins TRBV4-1 and TRBJ2-1; 7 bases are shared with TRBD2. This CDR3 spans 15 amino acids. V dropped 5 bases and J dropped 2; count of bases not matched to a gene: 6. Germline lookup yields CDR1 MGHRA and CDR2 YSYEKL.

The chain recombines TRBV7-2 with TRBJ1-6; a possible D gene is TRBD1 (6 bases). Germline CDR1 SGHTA, CDR2 FQGNSA. V lost 5 bases and J 6 bases, leaving 14 bases between the germline ends. CDR3 length equals 15 residues. The CDR3 spells CASSPGAESNSPLHF. CDR3 DNA: TGTGCCAGCAGCCCAGGGGCGGAGTCTAATTCACCCCTCCACTTT.

Points on this clonotype: Germline is not matched at one junction end, which may reflect a read error. The gene calls are TRBV12-3 or TRBV12-4 and TRBJ1-5, with no clear D. The CDR3 is 14 amino acids. In nucleotides, the CDR3 is TGTGCCAACAGTTTAGGGCATAGCAATCAGCCCCAGCATTTT. It codes for CANSLGHSNQPQHF.

Here the CDR3 reads CASSSNGGRETQYF. CDR3 nucleotide sequence: TGTGCCAGCAGCTCAAATGGGGGTCGGGAGACCCAGTACTTC. This chain links TRBV7-2 with TRBJ2-7; tentatively, D is TRBD1 or TRBD2 (5 bases each). Judging by the DNA end, TRBJ2-5 fits better; the J call may be wrong. CDR1 is SGHTA, CDR2 FQGNSA, per germline. CDR3 length: 14 residues.

This clonotype was counted between two and nine times. The CDR3 reads CASSQGAATDTQYF. The CDR3 nucleotides read TGTGCCAGCAGCCAAGGAGCGGCCACAGATACGCAGTATTTT. This chain connects TRBV3-1 to TRBJ2-3, with a possible D match to TRBD2 (5 bases). This CDR3 has 14 amino acids. V was clipped by 1 base and J by 2 bases, with 7 bases between them. Germline values: CDR1 LGHDT, CDR2 YNNKEL (reference sequence).

CDR3 region: CSATPEGATYEQYF. Here the CDR3 DNA reads TGCAGTGCTACTCCCGAAGGGGCGACTTACGAGCAGTACTTC. The V gene is TRBV20-1, the J gene TRBJ2-7; D is perhaps TRBD1 (5 bases). Trimming pared 4 bases from V and 4 bases from J, leaving 17 bases between. The CDR3 has 14 amino acids. Germline lookup yields CDR1 DFQATT and CDR2 SNEGSKA (reference sequence).

This clonotype has a handful of counts. The chain joins TRBV30 to TRBJ2-4; 9 positions agree with TRBD2. Looked up from germline, CDR1 is GTSNPN and CDR2 is SVGIG (reference sequence). The trim removed 1 base at V and 7 bases at J, leaving 8 bases unmatched. The length of the CDR3 is 15 residues. CDR3 in DNA: TGTGCCTGGAGTGGACCTAGCGGGATGGCTAACATTCAGTACTTC. Its translation is CAWSGPSGMANIQYF. Combining the CDR3 with reference TRBV30 and TRBJ2-4 gives the whole variable domain SQTIHQWPATLVQPVGSPLSLECTVEGTSNPNLYWYRQAAGRGLQLLFYSVGIGQISSEVPQNLSASRPQDRQFILSSKKLLLSDSGFYLCAWSGPSGMANIQYFGAGTRLSVL.

This clonotype was picked up one time. The rearrangement joins TRBV27 to TRBJ2-1; a weak D match, TRBD2 (6 bases). The length of the CDR3 is 18 residues. V was pared by 4 bases and J by 9 bases, with 28 bases between. CDR1 is MNHEY, CDR2 SMNVEV, per germline (reference sequence). The CDR3 DNA reads TGTGCCAGCAGTTCTAAGCAGACTCTCAGGAGGGCCCTCAGTGAGCAGTTCTTC. As protein: CASSSKQTLRRALSEQFF.

About this clonotype itself: A much more abundant neighbour one base away suggests this may be a read error. The V and J genes are TRBV27 and TRBJ2-7; TRBD1 aligns across 8 bases. The V gene's germline CDR1 is MNHEY and CDR2 SMNVEV (reference sequence). The length of the CDR3 is 13 residues. In DNA, the CDR3 is TGTGCCGGCAGTTACGGACAGGGCTACGAGCAGTACTTC. This codes for CAGSYGQGYEQYF.

CDR3 DNA sequence: TGCGCCAGCAGCTTCAGCCAAATGGGGAATGGGGCCAACGTCCTGACTTTC. It translates to CASSFSQMGNGANVLTF. V is TRBV5-1 and J is TRBJ2-6; D gene uncertain. Germline lookup yields CDR1 SGHRS and CDR2 YFSETQ. The CDR3 is 17 amino acids. V was clipped by 2 bases and J by 3 bases, with 15 bases between them. Full variable domain (rest looked up from reference TRBV5-1 and TRBJ2-6): KAGVTQTPRYLIKTRGQQVTLSCSPISGHRSVSWYQQTPGQGLQFLFEYFSETQRNKGNFPGRFSGRQFSNSRSEMNVSTLELGDSALYLCASSFSQMGNGANVLTFGAGSRLTVL.

A word on this clonotype: Sequence at one end of the junction differs from germline and may be a read error. The genes are TRBV20-1 and TRBJ2-4, with D possibly being TRBD2 (6 bases). Per germline, CDR1 DFQATT and CDR2 SNEGSKA (reference sequence). There are 15 residues in the CDR3. The CDR3 reads CSARLYGTYNNERYF. CDR3 DNA sequence: TGCAGCGCTAGACTCTACGGGACTTACAACAATGAGCGGTACTTC.

About this clonotype: Sequence at one end of the junction differs from germline and may be a read error. This chain joins TRBV28 and TRBJ1-5; D remains ambiguous. Germline CDR1 is MDHEN and CDR2 is SYDVKM. The CDR3 length is 12 residues. The CDR3 protein is CVSSSGDQPQHF. CDR3 in DNA: TGTGTCAGCAGTTCTGGGGATCAGCCCCAGCATTTT.

This clonotype has just a few counts. This chain links TRBV7-9 with TRBJ1-2; tentatively, D is TRBD1 (5 bases). The CDR3 is 16 residues long. With 2 bases removed from V and 3 bases from J, the gap between germline ends came to 16 bases. Germline-derived CDR1 and CDR2 are SEHNR and FQNEAQ (reference sequence). The CDR3 DNA is TGTGCCAGCAGCTTACCCGGGGGGGGGGACGACTATGGCTACACCTTC. This codes for CASSLPGGGDDYGYTF.

In its sample, this clonotype was seen a few times. V and J are TRBV29-1 and TRBJ2-6, with 9 nucleotides matching TRBD1. The CDR3 is made up of 18 amino acids. The trim removed 2 bases at V and 0 bases at J, leaving 8 bases unmatched. Germline CDR1 and CDR2: SQVTM and ANQGSEA. The CDR3 DNA follows: TGCAGCGTTGAAAGACCGGGACAGGGTCCCTCTGGGGCCAACGTCCTGACTTTC. Translation gives CSVERPGQGPSGANVLTF.

V is TRBV12-3 or TRBV12-4 and J is TRBJ1-4; TRBD1 might be the D (5 bases). This CDR3 contains 14 residues. V was cut by 4 bases and J by 0 bases, with 6 bases left in between. Here the CDR3 reads CASSYRSTNEKLFF. The CDR3, as DNA: TGTGCCAGCAGTTACAGGTCAACTAATGAAAAACTGTTTTTT.

The chain carries TRBV28 and TRBJ1-5; TRBD1 is a possible D gene (6 bases). The CDR3 has 16 residues. Germline assignment: CDR1 MDHEN and CDR2 SYDVKM. Trimming removed 4 bases at V and 6 bases at J, with 19 bases between. CDR3 region: CASSSWDTTGSQPQHF. The CDR3 DNA sequence: TGTGCCAGCAGTTCGTGGGACACCACGGGAAGTCAGCCCCAGCATTTT.

The rearrangement uses TRBV6-5 and TRBJ2-1; D unresolved. Germline assignment: CDR1 MNHEY and CDR2 SVGAGI. The length of the CDR3 is 12 residues. Trimming removed 4 bases from V and 9 bases from J, with 10 bases in between. The chain's CDR3 is CASSSRLSEQFF. In DNA, the CDR3 is TGTGCCAGCAGTTCTCGATTAAGTGAGCAGTTCTTC.

This clonotype has ten or more counts. The V gene is TRBV12-3 or TRBV12-4, the J gene TRBJ2-5; D is perhaps TRBD1 (5 bases). CDR3 length: 13 amino acids. V was trimmed by 6 bases and J by 5 bases, leaving 13 bases between them. The CDR3 reads CASSESNRETQYF. In DNA, the CDR3 is TGTGCCAGCAGCGAATCAAACAGGGAGACCCAGTACTTC.

For this clonotype: This could be a read error, since a much larger clone is one nucleotide away. This rearrangement joins TRBV5-1 to TRBJ2-1, with TRBD2 matching 13 bases. This CDR3 is built from 15 residues. The V gene's germline CDR1 is SGHRS and CDR2 YFSETQ. The CDR3 sequence is CAGSWTSGSYNEQFF. Written as DNA, the CDR3 is TGCGCCGGCAGCTGGACTAGCGGGAGTTACAATGAGCAGTTCTTC.

The V gene is TRBV20-1, the J gene TRBJ1-5; the D gene is possibly TRBD1 (5 bases). The V and J ends lost 3 bases and 5 bases respectively, with 11 bases between them. The CDR3 length is 13 residues. Germline CDR1 reads DFQATT; CDR2 reads SNEGSKA (reference sequence). The CDR3 DNA reads as TGCAGTGCTAGTAAGGGGCCGGATCAGCCCCAGCATTTT. It translates to CSASKGPDQPQHF.

V gene TRBV7-7 combines with J gene TRBJ2-2, with D uncertain. Germline CDR1 SSHAT, CDR2 FNYEAQ (reference sequence). The CDR3 length is 15 residues. The ends were cut back, 5 bases at V and 0 bases at J, with 10 bases in the middle. CDR3 residues: CASSLRATNTGELFF. The CDR3 DNA is TGTGCCAGCAGCCTCCGGGCTACGAACACCGGGGAGCTGTTTTTT. The entire variable domain, with the rest obtained from reference TRBV7-7 and TRBJ2-2, is as follows: GAGVSQSPRYKVTKRGQDVTLRCDPISSHATLYWYQQALGQGPEFLTYFNYEAQPDKSGLPSDRFSAERPEGSISTLTIQRTEQRDSAMYRCASSLRATNTGELFFGEGSRLTVL.